This TCR beta chain was profiled in a study of CD8+CD57+ T cells in acquired aplastic anemia. Germline-derived CDR1 and CDR2 are LNHDA and SQIVND (reference sequence). The ends were cut back, 2 bases at V and 0 bases at J, with 4 bases in the middle. The CDR3 has 13 residues. CDR3 and TCR beta VDJ profiling relied on genomic DNA as the template. MiXCR, applied by TCRdb to the reads, yields one record per CDR3 protein. The sample includes 150,000 to 200,000 distinct CDR3 sequences, roughly 64% seen only once; the top ten take around 46%. Study results and limitations: Patients and controls had in common 25 to 30 CD8+ CDR3 sequences.

Regarding this clonotype: The target antigen is unknown.

The chain is built from TRBV19 and TRBJ1-1; the D is unclear. The material sequenced was sorted CD4+, CD8+, or CD8+CD57+ T cells (not recorded which) from PBMCs. This clonotype was obtained from a human donor with severe aplastic anemia or a healthy control (not recorded which). CDR3 nucleotide sequence: TGTGCCAGTAGTATAAGAGTGAACACTGAAGCTTTCTTT. Translated, it gives CASSIRVNTEAFF. Full variable domain (rest looked up from reference TRBV19 and TRBJ1-1): DGGITQSPKYLFRKEGQNVTLSCEQNLNHDAMYWYRQDPGQGLRLIYYSQIVNDFQKGDIAEGYSVSREKKESFPLTVTSAQKNPTAFYLCASSIRVNTEAFFGQGTRLTVV.